This T cell receptor beta chain was captured by sequencing in a study of cytomegalovirus exposure and HLA in healthy donors. The CDR3 extends over 14 amino acids. Germline values: CDR1 MDHEN, CDR2 SYDVKM. The V end was cut by 10 bases, the J end by 8 bases, with 20 bases between. Study outcomes and limitations: In a later analysis, 15,000 to 20,000 TCR beta sequences were associated with HLA alleles at 0.05 false discovery rate. There were several of the most significant clusters that appeared linked to common viral pathogens in a later analysis.

Vbeta (60) and Jbeta (13) primers were used in the PCR. Data came from immunoSEQ multiplex PCR; TCRdb stores just in-frame clones and leaves some out. The sample lists around 92,000 clones, around 85% occurring once. As for this clone: Its matching antigen is unknown.

Sequenced material: PBMCs. The chain uses TRBV28 and TRBJ1-4; the D gene is possibly TRBD1 (6 bases). The sequence derives from a girl aged 2 to 10 in good health and CMV-seropositive. DNA of the CDR3: TGTGCCACTACTCCGCAGGGGTGGCTCGAAAAACTGTTTTTT. Protein sequence: CATTPQGWLEKLFF.